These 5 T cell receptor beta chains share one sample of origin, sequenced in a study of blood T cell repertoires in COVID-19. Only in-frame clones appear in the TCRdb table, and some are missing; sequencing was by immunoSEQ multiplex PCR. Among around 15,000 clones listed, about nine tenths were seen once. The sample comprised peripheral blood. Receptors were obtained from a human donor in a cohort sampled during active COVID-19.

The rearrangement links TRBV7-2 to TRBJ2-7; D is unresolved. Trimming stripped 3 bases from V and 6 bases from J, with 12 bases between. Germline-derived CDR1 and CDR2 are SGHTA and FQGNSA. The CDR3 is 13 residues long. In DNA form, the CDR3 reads TGTGCCAGCAGCTTGGAAGACATGTTCGAGCAGTACTTC. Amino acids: CASSLEDMFEQYF.

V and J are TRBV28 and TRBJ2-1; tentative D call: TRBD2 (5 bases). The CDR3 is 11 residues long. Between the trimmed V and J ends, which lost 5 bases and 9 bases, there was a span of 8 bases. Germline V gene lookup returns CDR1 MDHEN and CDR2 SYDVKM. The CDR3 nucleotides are TGTGCCAGCAGTCCCCGGGGTGAGCAGTTCTTC. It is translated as CASSPRGEQFF. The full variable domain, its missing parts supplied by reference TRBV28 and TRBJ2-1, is DVKVTQSSRYLVKRTGEKVFLECVQDMDHENMFWYRQDPGLGLRLIYFSYDVKMKEKGDIPEGYSVSREKKERFSLILESASTNQTSMYLCASSPRGEQFFGPGTRLTVL.

The DNA for the CDR3 is TGTGCCAGCAGTTTAGTAGCAGATACGCAGTATTTT. Protein sequence: CASSLVADTQYF. The chain is built from TRBV12-3 or TRBV12-4 and TRBJ2-3; the D is unclear. The germline V and J ends were trimmed by 1 base and 4 bases, with 3 bases remaining between them. This CDR3 is 12 amino acids long.

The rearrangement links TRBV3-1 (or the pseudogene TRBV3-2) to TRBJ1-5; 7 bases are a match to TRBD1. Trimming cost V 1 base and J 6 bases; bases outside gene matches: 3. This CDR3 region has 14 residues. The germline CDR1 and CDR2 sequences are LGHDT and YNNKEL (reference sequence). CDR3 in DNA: TGTGCCAGCAGCCAAGGGACAGGAGGTCAGCCCCAGCATTTT. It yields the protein CASSQGTGGQPQHF.

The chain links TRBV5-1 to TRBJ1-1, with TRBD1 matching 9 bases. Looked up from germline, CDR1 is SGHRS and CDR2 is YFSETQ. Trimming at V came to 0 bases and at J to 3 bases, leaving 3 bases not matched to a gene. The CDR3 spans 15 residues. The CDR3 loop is CASSLDRGLYTEAFF. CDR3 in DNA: TGCGCCAGCAGCTTGGACAGGGGGCTTTACACTGAAGCTTTCTTT.